This TCR beta chain is from a study of T cells in Graves' hyperthyroidism and ophthalmopathy. The investigators amplified TCR beta CDR3 regions from RNA transcripts. With the HTBI primer set, the TCR CDR3 went through a first round of RT-PCR. TCRdb recomputed calls from the multiplex PCR reads with MiXCR, one row per CDR3 protein. The sample shows some 180,000 distinct CDR3 sequences, about a sixth of them seen only once. Stable Graves' hyperthyroidism denoted no ophthalmopathy progression over 18 months. The V and J ends lost 5 bases and 4 bases respectively, with 15 bases between them. This CDR3 is built from 15 residues. Per the germline V gene, CDR1 is SGHNT and CDR2 is YENEEA.

The TCR sequence derives from a woman between 50 and 59 years old with Graves' hyperthyroidism. Material: blood. The gene calls are TRBV11-3 and TRBJ1-5, with D possibly matching TRBD1 (5 bases). DNA of the CDR3: TGTGCCAGCAGCGTCACCGGGACGGGTAATCAGCCCCAGCATTTT. Amino acid sequence: CASSVTGTGNQPQHF.